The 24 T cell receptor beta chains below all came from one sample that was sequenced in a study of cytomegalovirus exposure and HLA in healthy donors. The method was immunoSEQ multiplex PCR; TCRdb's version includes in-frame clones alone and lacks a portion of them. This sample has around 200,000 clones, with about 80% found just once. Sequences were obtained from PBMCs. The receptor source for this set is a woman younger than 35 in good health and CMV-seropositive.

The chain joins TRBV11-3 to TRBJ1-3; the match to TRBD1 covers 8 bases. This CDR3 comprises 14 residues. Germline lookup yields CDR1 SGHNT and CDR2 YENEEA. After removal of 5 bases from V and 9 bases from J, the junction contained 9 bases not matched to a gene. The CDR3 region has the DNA TGTGCCAGCAGCAATAGGACAGGGATGAGCACCATATATTTT. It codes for CASSNRTGMSTIYF.

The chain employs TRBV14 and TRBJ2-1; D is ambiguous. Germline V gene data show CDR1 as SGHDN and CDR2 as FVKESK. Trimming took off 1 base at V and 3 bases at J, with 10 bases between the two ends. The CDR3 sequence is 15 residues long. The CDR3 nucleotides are TGTGCCAGCAGCCAAGTGGGCGTTAACTACAATGAGCAGTTCTTC. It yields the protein CASSQVGVNYNEQFF.

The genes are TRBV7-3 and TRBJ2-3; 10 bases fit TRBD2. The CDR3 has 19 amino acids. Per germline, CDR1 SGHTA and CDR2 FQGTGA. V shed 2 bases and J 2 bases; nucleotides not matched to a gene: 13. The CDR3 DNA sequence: TGTGCCAGCAGCTTACTCGGTAGCGGGGGGACCTCTATCACAGATACGCAGTATTTT. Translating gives CASSLLGSGGTSITDTQYF.

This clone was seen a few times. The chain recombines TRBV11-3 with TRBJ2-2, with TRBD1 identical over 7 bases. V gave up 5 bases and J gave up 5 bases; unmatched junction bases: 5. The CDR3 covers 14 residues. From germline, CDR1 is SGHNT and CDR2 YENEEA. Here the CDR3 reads CASSLGQDTGELFF. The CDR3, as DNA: TGTGCCAGCAGCCTTGGACAGGATACCGGGGAGCTGTTTTTT.

The CDR3 DNA is TGTGCCAGCAGTTACCGATCGACAGGAGCCAAAAACATTCAGTACTTC. This sequence encodes CASSYRSTGAKNIQYF. V is TRBV6-5 and J is TRBJ2-4, with D possibly being TRBD1 (6 bases). The CDR3 consists of 16 residues. Trimming removed 2 bases at V and 0 bases at J, with 11 bases between. Germline V gene sequence: CDR1 MNHEY, CDR2 SVGAGI.

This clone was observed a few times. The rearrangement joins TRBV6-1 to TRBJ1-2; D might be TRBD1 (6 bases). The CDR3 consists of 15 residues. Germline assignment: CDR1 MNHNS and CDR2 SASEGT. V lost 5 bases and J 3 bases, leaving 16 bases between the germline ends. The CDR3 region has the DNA TGTGCCAGCAGTCCCATATACAGGGCTCACTATGGCTACACCTTC. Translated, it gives CASSPIYRAHYGYTF.

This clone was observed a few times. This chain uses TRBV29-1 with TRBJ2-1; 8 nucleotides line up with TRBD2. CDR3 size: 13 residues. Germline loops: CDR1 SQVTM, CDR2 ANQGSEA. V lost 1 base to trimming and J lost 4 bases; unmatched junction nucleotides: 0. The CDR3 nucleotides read TGCAGCGTTGAAGCGGGAGGGTACAATGAGCAGTTCTTC. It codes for CSVEAGGYNEQFF.

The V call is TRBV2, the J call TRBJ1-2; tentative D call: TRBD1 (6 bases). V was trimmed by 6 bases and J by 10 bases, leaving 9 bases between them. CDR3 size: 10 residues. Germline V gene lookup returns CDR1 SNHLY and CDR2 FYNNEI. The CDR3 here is CASRTGIYTF. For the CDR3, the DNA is TGTGCCAGCAGAACAGGGATCTACACCTTC.

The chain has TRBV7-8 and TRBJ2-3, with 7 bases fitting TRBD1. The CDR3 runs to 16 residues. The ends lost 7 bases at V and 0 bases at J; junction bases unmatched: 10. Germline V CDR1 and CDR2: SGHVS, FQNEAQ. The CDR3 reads CASTPSPGQSTDTQYF. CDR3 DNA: TGTGCCAGCACCCCCTCCCCGGGACAGAGCACAGATACGCAGTATTTT.

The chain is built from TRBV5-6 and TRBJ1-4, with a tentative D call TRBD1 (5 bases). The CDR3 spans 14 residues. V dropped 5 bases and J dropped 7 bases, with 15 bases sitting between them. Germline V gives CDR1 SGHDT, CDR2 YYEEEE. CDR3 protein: CASSLVTAREKLFF. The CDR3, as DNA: TGTGCCAGCAGTTTAGTGACAGCTCGTGAAAAACTGTTTTTT.

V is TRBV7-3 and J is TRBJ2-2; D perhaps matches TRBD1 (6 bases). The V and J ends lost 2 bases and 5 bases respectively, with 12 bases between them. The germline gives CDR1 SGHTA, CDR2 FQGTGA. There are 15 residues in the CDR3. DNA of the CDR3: TGTGCCAGCAGCTTAGTCGGACAGAGGACCGGGGAGCTGTTTTTT. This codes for CASSLVGQRTGELFF.

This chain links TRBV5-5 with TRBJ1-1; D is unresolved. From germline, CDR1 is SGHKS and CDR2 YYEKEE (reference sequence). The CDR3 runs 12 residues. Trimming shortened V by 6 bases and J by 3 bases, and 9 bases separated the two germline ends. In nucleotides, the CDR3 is TGTGCCAGCATCCTACTGGACACTGAAGCTTTCTTT. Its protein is CASILLDTEAFF.

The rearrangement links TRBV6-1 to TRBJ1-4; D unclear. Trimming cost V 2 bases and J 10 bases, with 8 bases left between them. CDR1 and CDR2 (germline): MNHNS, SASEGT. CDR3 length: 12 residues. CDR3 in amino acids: CASSEFVGKLFF. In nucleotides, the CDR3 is TGTGCCAGCAGTGAATTCGTCGGAAAACTGTTTTTT.

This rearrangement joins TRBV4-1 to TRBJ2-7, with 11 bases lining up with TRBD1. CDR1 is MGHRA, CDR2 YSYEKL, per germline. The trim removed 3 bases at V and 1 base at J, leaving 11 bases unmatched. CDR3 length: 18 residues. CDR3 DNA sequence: TGCGCCAGCAGCCAGGTCCAATCCGGGACAGGGGGGTCCTACGAGCAGTACTTC. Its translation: CASSQVQSGTGGSYEQYF.

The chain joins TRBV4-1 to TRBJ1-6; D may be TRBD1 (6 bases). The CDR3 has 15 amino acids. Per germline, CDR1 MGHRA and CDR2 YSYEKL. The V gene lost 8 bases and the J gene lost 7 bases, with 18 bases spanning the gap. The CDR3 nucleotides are TGCGCCAGCCGGGGATTAGGGGGTCAGAATTCACCCCTCCACTTT. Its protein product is CASRGLGGQNSPLHF.

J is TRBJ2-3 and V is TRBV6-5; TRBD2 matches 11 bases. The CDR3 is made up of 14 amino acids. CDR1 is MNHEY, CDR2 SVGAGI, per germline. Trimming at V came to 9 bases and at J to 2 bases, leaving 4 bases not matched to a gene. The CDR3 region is CASIAGGHTDTQYF. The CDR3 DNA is TGTGCCAGTATAGCGGGGGGGCACACAGATACGCAGTATTTT.

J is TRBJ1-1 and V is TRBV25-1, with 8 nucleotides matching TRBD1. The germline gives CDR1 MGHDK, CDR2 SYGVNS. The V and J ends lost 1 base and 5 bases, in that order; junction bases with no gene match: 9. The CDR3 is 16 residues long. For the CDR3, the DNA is TGTGCCAGCAGTGAATCGGGCAGGGGGCGGCTTACTGAAGCTTTCTTT. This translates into CASSESGRGRLTEAFF.

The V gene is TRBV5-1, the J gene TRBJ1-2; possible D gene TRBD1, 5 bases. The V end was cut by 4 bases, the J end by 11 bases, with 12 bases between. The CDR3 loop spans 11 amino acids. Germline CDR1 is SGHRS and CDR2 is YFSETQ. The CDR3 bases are TGCGCCAGCAGCCATGACAGAAATTACACCTTC. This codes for CASSHDRNYTF.

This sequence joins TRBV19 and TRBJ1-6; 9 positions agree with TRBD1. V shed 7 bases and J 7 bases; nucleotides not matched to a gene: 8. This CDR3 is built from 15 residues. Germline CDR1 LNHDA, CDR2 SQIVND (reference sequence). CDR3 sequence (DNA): TGTGCCAGTAACACAGGGGGCTCTAGAAATTCACCCCTCCACTTT. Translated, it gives CASNTGGSRNSPLHF.

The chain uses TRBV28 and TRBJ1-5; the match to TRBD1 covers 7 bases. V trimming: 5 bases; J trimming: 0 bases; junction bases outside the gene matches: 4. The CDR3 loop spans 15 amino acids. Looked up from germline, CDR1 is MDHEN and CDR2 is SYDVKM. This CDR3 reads CASSAGTASNQPQHF. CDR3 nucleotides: TGTGCCAGCAGTGCCGGGACAGCTAGCAATCAGCCCCAGCATTTT. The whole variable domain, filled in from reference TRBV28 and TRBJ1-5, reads DVKVTQSSRYLVKRTGEKVFLECVQDMDHENMFWYRQDPGLGLRLIYFSYDVKMKEKGDIPEGYSVSREKKERFSLILESASTNQTSMYLCASSAGTASNQPQHFGDGTRLSIL.

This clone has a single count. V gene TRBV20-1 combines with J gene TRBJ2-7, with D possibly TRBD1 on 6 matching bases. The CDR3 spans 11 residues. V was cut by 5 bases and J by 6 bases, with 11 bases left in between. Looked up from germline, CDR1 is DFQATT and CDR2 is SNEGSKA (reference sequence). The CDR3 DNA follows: TGCAGTGCTTCCACAGGGATCGAGCAGTACTTC. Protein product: CSASTGIEQYF.

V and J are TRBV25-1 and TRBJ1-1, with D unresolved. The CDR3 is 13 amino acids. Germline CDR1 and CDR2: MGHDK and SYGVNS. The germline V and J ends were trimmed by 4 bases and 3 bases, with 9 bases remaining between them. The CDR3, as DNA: TGTGCCAGCAGTGCTGGTGGAGACACTGAAGCTTTCTTT. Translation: CASSAGGDTEAFF.

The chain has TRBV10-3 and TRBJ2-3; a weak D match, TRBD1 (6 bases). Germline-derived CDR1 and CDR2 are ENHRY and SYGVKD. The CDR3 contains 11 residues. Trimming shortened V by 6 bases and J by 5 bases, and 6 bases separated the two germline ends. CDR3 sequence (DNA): TGTGCCATCAGAGGGGGAGATACGCAGTATTTT. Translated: CAIRGGDTQYF.

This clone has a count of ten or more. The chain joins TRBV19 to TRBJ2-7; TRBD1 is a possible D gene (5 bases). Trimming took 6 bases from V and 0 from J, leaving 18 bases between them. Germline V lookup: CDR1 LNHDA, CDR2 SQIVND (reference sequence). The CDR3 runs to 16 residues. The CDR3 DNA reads TGTGCCAGTAGCCCTCAGGGAATGCGGCCCTCCTACGAGCAGTACTTC. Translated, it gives CASSPQGMRPSYEQYF.